This T cell receptor beta chain was recorded in a study of CD8+ T cells in alopecia areata. As for this clone: What it binds is not known.

It was cDNA, reverse transcribed from extracted RNA, that served as the sequencing template. Generated by immunoSEQ multiplex PCR, the TCRdb table keeps only in-frame clones and is missing some. The sample lists about 70,000 clones, over 25% occurring once. Specified treatment: oral pan-JAK inhibitor, 5-10 mg twice daily. Isolation of CD4+ and CD8+ T cells from PBMCs was achieved by sorting. Trimming at V came to 4 bases and at J to 5 bases, leaving 10 bases not matched to a gene. Germline V lookup: CDR1 GTSNPN, CDR2 SVGIG (reference sequence). The CDR3 extends over 15 amino acids. Findings of the study overall: Persistence during tofacitinib was seen for many expanded lesional clones in scalp and blood.

Sequences were derived from CD8+ T cells sorted from blood, sampled at week 4, from a patient treated with tofacitinib. The receptor's source is a human donor with alopecia areata. The rearrangement links TRBV30 to TRBJ2-2, with 7 positions matching TRBD2. This CDR3 reads CAWTPVGGPTGELFF. The CDR3 DNA reads as TGTGCCTGGACACCTGTGGGAGGGCCGACCGGGGAGCTGTTTTTT.